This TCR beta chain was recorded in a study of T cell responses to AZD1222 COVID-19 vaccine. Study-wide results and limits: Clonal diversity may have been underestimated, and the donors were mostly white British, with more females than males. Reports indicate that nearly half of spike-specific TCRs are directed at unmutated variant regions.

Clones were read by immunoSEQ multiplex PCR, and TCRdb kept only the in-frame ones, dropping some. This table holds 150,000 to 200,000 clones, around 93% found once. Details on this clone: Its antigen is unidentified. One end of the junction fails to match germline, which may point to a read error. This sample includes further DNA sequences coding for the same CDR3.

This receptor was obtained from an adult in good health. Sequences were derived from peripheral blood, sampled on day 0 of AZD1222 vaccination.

Written as DNA, the CDR3 is TGTGCCAGCAGGGGGACAGCCTACAATGAACAGTTCTTC. This codes for CASRGTAYNEQFF. The chain couples TRBV28 to TRBJ2-1; TRBD1 aligns across 7 bases. This CDR3 region has 13 residues. The germline CDR1 and CDR2 sequences are MDHEN and SYDVKM.